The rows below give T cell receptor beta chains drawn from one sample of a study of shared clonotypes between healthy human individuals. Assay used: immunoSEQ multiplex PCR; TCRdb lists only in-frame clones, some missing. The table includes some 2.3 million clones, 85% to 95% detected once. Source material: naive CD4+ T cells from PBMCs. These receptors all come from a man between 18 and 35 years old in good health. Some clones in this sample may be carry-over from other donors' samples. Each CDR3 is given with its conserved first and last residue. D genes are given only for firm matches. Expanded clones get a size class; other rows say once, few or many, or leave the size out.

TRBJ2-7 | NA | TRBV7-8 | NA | TGTGCCAGCACCAACTATGGGCAGTTTGTCCACGAGCAGTACTTC | CASTNYGQFVHEQYF
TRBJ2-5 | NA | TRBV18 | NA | TGTGCCAGCTCACGGCGCCGAGTTCAAGAGACCCAGTACTTC | CASSRRRVQETQYF
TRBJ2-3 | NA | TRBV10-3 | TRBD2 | TGTGCCATCAGCAGAGACCTAGCGGACACAGATACGCAGTATTTT | CAISRDLADTDTQYF
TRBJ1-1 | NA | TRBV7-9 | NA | TGTGCCAGCAGCTTACCCCAACTGAACACTGAAGCTTTCTTT | CASSLPQLNTEAFF
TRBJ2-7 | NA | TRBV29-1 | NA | TGCAGCGTGGCCCCTCGAGGCAGGGATAATAACTACGAGCAGTACTTC | CSVAPRGRDNNYEQYF
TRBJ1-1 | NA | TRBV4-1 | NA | TGCGCCAGCAGCCCTTGGCCCCGGAGGGACACTGAAGCTTTCTTT | CASSPWPRRDTEAFF
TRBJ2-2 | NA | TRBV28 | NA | TGTGCCAGCAGCCCTCCTGTCGGGGGAGAAAGAACCGGGGAGCTGTTTTTT | CASSPPVGGERTGELFF
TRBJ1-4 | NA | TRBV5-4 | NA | TGTGCCAGCAGCATCGGACCTTATGAAAAACTGTTTTTT | CASSIGPYEKLFF
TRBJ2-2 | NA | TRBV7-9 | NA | TGTGCCAGCAGCTTAGGAGTTGACACCGGGGAGCTGTTTTTT | CASSLGVDTGELFF
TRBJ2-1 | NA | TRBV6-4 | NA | TGTGCCAGCAGTGTCCTCCTTTGGGGGAACAATGAGCAGTTCTTC | CASSVLLWGNNEQFF
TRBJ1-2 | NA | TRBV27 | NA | TGTGCCAGCAGTTTTCTGGCGTCTAAAGGCTATGGCTACACCTTC | CASSFLASKGYGYTF
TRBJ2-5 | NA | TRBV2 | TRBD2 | TGTGCCAGCCGGTCAGCGGGATCAGAGACCCAGTACTTC | CASRSAGSETQYF
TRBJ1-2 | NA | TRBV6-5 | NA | TGTGCCAGCAGGTCCGGGGCCTATGGCTACACCTTC | CASRSGAYGYTF
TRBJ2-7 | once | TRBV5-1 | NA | TGCGCCAGCAGCTTGGCGCGACAGGTGGACGAGCAGTACTTC | CASSLARQVDEQYF
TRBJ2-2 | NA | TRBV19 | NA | TGTGCCAGTAGTACTGGGACCCCCGGGACCGGGGAGCTGTTTTTT | CASSTGTPGTGELFF
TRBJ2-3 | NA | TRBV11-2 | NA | TGTGCCAGCAGCTTAGACAGGGTCGCAGATACGCAGTATTTT | CASSLDRVADTQYF
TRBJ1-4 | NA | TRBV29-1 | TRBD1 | TGCAGCGTACAGACAGGGTTGACAACTAATGAAAAACTGTTTTTT | CSVQTGLTTNEKLFF
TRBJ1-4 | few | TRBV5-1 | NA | TGCGCCAGCAGCCGGACAGCTGAAGATGAAAAACTGTTTTTT | CASSRTAEDEKLFF
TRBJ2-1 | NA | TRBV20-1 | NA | TGCAGCTGGGACTCCTACAATGAGCAGTTCTTC | CSWDSYNEQFF
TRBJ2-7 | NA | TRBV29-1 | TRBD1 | TGCAGCGCGTCACTTAGGGGGCTATGGGACGAGCAGTACTTC | CSASLRGLWDEQYF
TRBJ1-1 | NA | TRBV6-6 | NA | TGTGCCAGCAGTTCCGTAGGACAGCTGAACACTGAAGCTTTCTTT | CASSSVGQLNTEAFF
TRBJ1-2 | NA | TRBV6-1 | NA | TGTGCCAGCAGTGACCGACGGGGAACTAACTATGGCTACACCTTC | CASSDRRGTNYGYTF
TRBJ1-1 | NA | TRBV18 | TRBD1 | TGTGCCAGCTCACCTGGGACAGGGCGAAACACTGAAGCTTTCTTT | CASSPGTGRNTEAFF
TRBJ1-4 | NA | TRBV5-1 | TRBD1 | TGCGCCAGCAGCTTCGACAGGGGGAATGAGGAACTGTTTTTT | CASSFDRGNEELFF
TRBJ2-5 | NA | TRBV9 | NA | TGTGCCAGCAGCCTGTACCAAGAGACCCAGTACTTC | CASSLYQETQYF
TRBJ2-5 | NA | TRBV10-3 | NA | TGTGCCATCAGACAGGGGACCAGGGCGGGGGAGACCCAGTACTTC | CAIRQGTRAGETQYF
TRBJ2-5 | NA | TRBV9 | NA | TGTGCCAGCAGCGTAGCACCAGACCCGCAAGAGACCCAGTACTTC | CASSVAPDPQETQYF
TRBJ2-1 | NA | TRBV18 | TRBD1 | TGTGCCAGCTCACCCCCCACCGGGACAGGGGAGTACAATGAGCAGTTCTTC | CASSPPTGTGEYNEQFF
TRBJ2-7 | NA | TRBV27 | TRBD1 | TGTGCCAGCAGTCCTAGACAGGGGGCTCCCTACGAGCAGTACTTC | CASSPRQGAPYEQYF
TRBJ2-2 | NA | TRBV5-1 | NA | TGCGCCAGCAGAATTAACACCGGGGAGCTGTTTTTT | CASRINTGELFF
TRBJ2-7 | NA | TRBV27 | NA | TGTGCCAGCAGTTCCCCCCGACTGGCCGCCTACGAGCAGTACTTC | CASSSPRLAAYEQYF
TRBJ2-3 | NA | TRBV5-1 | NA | TGCGCCAGCAGCTCGGGGCCCCACAGGGACGGCGTGAATACGCAGTATTTT | CASSSGPHRDGVNTQYF
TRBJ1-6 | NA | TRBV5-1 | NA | TGCGCCAGCAGCCTGGCGGGGTGGTCACCCCTCCACTTT | CASSLAGWSPLHF
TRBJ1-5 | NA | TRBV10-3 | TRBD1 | TGTGCCATCGGGACAGGCAATCAGCCCCAGCATTTT | CAIGTGNQPQHF
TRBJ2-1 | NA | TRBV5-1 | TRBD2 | TGCGCCAGCAGCTTGGGTCTAGCGGTTATCGGCTCCTACAATGAGCAGTTCTTC | CASSLGLAVIGSYNEQFF
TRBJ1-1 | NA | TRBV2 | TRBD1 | TGTGCCAGCAGTGACGACGACAGGGCGGCTTTCTTT | CASSDDDRAAFF
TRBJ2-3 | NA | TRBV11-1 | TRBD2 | TGTGCCAGCAGCCCCCGACTAGCGGGAGGGGCAGATACGCAGTATTTT | CASSPRLAGGADTQYF
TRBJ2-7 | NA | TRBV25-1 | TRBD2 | TGTGCCAGCGGGGGTAGCGGGAGCGGGTACGAGCAGTACTTC | CASGGSGSGYEQYF
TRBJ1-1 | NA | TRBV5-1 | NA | TGCGCCAGCAGCTTTGGCCAGGGCGAGGTAACTGAAGCTTTCTTT | CASSFGQGEVTEAFF
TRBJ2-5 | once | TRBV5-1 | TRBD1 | TGCGCCAGCAGCCTGGACAGGGTAGAGACCCAGTACTTC | CASSLDRVETQYF
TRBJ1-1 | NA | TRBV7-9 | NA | TGTGCCAGCAGGAACATCATGAACACTGAAGCTTTCTTT | CASRNIMNTEAFF
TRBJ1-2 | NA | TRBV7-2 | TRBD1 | TGTGCCAGCAGCTTAGGAGGGACAGGGGGCCTCCTTAACTATGGCTACACCTTC | CASSLGGTGGLLNYGYTF